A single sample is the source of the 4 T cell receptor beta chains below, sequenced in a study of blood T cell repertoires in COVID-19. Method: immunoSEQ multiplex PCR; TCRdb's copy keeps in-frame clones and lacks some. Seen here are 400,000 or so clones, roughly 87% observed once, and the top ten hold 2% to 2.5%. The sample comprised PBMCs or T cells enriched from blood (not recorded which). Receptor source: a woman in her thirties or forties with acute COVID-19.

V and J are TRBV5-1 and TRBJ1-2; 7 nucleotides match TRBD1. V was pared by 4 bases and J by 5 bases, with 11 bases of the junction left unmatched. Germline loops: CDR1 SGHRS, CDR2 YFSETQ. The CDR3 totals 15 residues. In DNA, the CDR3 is TGCGCCAGCAGCAGAAACCGGGACAGCAATTATGGCTACACCTTC. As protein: CASSRNRDSNYGYTF.

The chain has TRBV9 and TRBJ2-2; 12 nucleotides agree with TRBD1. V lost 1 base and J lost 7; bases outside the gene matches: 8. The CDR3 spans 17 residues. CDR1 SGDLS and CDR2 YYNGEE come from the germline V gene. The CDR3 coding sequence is TGTGCCAGCAGCGTAAGCACCGGGACAGGGGGCAGCGGGGAGCTGTTTTTT. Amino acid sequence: CASSVSTGTGGSGELFF.

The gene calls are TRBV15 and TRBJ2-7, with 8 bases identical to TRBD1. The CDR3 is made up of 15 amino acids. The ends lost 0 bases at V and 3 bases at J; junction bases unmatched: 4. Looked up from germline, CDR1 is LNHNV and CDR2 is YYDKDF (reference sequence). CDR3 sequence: CATSRDPGQDYEQYF. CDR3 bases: TGTGCCACCAGCAGAGATCCGGGACAGGACTACGAGCAGTACTTC.

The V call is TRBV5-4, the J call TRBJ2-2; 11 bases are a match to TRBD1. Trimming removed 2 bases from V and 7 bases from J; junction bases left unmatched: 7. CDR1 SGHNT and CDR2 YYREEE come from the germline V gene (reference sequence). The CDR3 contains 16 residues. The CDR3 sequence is CASSLLGQGANGELFF. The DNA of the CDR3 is TGTGCCAGCAGCTTACTAGGACAGGGGGCTAACGGGGAGCTGTTTTTT. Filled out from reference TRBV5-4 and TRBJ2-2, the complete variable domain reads ETGVTQSPTHLIKTRGQQVTLRCSSQSGHNTVSWYQQALGQGPQFIFQYYREEENGRGNFPPRFSGLQFPNYSSELNVNALELDDSALYLCASSLLGQGANGELFFGEGSRLTVL.